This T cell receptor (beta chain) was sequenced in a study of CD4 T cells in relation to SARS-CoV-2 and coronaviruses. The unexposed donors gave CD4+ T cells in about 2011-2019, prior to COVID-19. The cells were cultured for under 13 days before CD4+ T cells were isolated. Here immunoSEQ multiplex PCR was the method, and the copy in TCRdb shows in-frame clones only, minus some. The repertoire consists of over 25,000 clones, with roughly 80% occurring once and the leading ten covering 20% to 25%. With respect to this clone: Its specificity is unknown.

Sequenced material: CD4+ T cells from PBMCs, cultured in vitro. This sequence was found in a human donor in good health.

The CDR3 DNA reads TGTGCCAGCAGCGTAGGGCAACAGGGAACGGCTGAAAAACTGTTTTTT. Amino acid sequence: CASSVGQQGTAEKLFF. The chain has TRBV9 and TRBJ1-4; possible D gene TRBD1, 6 bases. The V end lost 0 bases, the J end lost 7 bases, and 16 bases lay between the germline ends. This CDR3 region has 16 residues. The germline CDR1 and CDR2 sequences are SGDLS and YYNGEE.